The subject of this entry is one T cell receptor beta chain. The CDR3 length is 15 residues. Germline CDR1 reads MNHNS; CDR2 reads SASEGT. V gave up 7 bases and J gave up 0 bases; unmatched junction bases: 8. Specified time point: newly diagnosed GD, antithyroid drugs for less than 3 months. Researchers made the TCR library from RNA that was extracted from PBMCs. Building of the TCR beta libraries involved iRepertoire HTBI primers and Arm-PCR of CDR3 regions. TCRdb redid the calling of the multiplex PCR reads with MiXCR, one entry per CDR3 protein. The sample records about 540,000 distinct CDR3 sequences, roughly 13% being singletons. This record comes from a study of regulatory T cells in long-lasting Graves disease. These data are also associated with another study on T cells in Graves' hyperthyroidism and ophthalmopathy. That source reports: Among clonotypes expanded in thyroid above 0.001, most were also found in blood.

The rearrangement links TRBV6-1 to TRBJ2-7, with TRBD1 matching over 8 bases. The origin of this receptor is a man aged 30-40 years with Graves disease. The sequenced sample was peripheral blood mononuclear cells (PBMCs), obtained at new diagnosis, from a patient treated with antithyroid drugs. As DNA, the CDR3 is TGTGCCAGCATTCTCCGGGACAGGCTCTCCTACGAGCAGTACTTC. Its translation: CASILRDRLSYEQYF.